The entry below gives a single T cell receptor (beta chain) sequence along with its context. This entry comes from a study of T cell changes during pregnancy in multiple sclerosis. Assay: immunoSEQ multiplex PCR; the TCRdb copy retains only in-frame clones and omits some. The top ten clones hold 1.5% to 1.9% of a sample with some 94,000 clones, around 90% of them seen once. This clonotype was sampled from a female donor with multiple sclerosis, enrolled in a pregnancy study. The sample consisted of peripheral blood, taken in the first trimester of pregnancy.

The CDR3 here is CASSQGTSLVYTQYF. CDR3 sequence (DNA): TGTGCCAGCAGCCAAGGGACTTCTCTAGTGTATACGCAGTATTTT. The V and J genes are TRBV14 and TRBJ2-3; possibly TRBD2 for D (5 bases). From germline, CDR1 is SGHDN and CDR2 FVKESK. The CDR3 consists of 15 residues. Trimming removed 1 base at V and 7 bases at J, with 15 bases between. The full variable domain, with the rest looked up from reference TRBV14 and TRBJ2-3, is EAGVTQFPSHSVIEKGQTVTLRCDPISGHDNLYWYRRVMGKEIKFLLHFVKESKQDESGMPNNRFLAERTGGTYSTLKVQPAELEDSGVYFCASSQGTSLVYTQYFGPGTRLTVL.